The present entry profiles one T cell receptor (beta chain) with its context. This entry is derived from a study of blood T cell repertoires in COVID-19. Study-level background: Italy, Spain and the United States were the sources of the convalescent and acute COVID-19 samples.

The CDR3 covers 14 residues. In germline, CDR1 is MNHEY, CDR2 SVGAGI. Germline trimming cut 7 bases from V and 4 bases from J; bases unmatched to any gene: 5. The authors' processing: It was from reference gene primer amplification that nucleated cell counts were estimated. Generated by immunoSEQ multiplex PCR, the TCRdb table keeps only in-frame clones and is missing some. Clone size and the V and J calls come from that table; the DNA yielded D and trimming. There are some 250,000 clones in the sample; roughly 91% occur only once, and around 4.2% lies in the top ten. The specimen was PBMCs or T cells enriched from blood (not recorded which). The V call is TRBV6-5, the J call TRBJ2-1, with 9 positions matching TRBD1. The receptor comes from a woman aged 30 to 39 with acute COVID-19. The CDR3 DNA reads TGTGCCAGCAACCTGGGACAGGGTTACAATGAGCAGTTCTTC. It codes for CASNLGQGYNEQFF.